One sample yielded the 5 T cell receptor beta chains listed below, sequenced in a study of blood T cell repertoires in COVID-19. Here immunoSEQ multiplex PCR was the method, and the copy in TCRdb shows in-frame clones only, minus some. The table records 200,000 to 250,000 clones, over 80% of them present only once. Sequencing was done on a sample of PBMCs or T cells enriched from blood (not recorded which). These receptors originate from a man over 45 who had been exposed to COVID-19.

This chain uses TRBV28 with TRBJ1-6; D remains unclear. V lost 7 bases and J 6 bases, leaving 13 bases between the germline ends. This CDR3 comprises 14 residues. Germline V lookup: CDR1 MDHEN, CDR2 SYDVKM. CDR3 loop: CASTPGFGNSPLHF. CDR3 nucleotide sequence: TGTGCCAGCACTCCGGGATTCGGTAATTCACCCCTCCACTTT.

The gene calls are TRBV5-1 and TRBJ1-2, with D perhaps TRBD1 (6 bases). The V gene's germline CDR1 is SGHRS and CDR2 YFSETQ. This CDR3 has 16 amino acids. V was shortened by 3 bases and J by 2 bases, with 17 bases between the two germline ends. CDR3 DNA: TGCGCCAGCAGCTCACGGGTGGTGGGGGCGAACTATGGCTACACCTTC. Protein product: CASSSRVVGANYGYTF.

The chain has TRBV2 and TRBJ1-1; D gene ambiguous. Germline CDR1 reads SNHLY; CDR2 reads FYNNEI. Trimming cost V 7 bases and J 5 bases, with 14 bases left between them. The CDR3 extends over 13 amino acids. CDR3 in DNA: TGTGCCAGCATTGCGGACGCGGGAACTGAAGCTTTCTTT. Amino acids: CASIADAGTEAFF.

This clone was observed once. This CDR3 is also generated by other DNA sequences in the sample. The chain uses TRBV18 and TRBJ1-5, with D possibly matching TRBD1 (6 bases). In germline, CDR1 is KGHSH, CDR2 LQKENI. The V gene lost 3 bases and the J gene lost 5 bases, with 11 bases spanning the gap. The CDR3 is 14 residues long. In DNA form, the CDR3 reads TGTGCCAGCTCACCCAACAGGGCCGATCAGCCCCAGCATTTT. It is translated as CASSPNRADQPQHF.

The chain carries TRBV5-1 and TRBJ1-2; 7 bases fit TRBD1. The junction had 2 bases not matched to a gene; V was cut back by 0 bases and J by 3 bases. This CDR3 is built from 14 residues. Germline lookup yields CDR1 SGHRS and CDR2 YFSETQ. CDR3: CASSLEGQDYGYTF. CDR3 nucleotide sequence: TGCGCCAGCAGCTTGGAAGGACAGGACTATGGCTACACCTTC.